The clone carrying this TCR beta chain was observed at least ten times. Documented time point: newly diagnosed GD, antithyroid drugs for less than 3 months. The TCR library was made from RNA that had been extracted from PBMCs in TRIzol. Germline CDR1 and CDR2: LNHDA and SQIVND (reference sequence). This CDR3 is 14 amino acids long. V trimming: 2 bases; J trimming: 9 bases; junction bases outside the gene matches: 5. The sample comes from a study of regulatory T cells in long-lasting Graves disease. Arm-PCR of CDR3 regions with iRepertoire HTBI primers generated TCR beta libraries. TCRdb re-called the multiplex PCR reads with MiXCR, one entry per CDR3 protein. This sample has 510,000 or so distinct CDR3 sequences, with around 12% found just once. These records were also assigned to another study, of T cells in Graves' hyperthyroidism and ophthalmopathy.

The material sequenced was peripheral blood mononuclear cells (PBMCs), taken at new diagnosis, from a patient treated with antithyroid drugs. This chain connects TRBV19 to TRBJ2-1, with TRBD2 identical over 9 bases. The TCR comes from a young woman with Graves disease. The CDR3: CASSILRGGVEQFF. The DNA for the CDR3 is TGTGCCAGTAGTATATTGCGGGGGGGAGTTGAGCAGTTCTTC.